The 21 T cell receptor beta chains presented below share a single source sample, sequenced in a study of T-cell reconstitution after alpha-beta-depleted transplantation in children. Unique molecular identifiers were used in preparing the TCRbeta library. TCRdb used MiXCR to reprocess the PCR reads, holding one entry per CDR3 protein. The profile shows almost 500,000 distinct CDR3 sequences, about 10% of them singletons. The sequencing here drew on PBMCs, taken before TCRalphabeta/CD19-depleted stem cell transplant. These receptors were taken from a child aged 2-15 years with inherited bone marrow failure, due to receive a stem cell transplant.

This clonotype was observed a few times. This chain uses TRBV20-1 with TRBJ2-1; 9 nucleotides agree with TRBD1. The CDR3 totals 15 residues. CDR1 is DFQATT and CDR2 is SNEGSKA in the germline V gene (reference sequence). The junction had 7 bases not matched to a gene; V was cut back by 6 bases and J by 1 base. As DNA, the CDR3 is TGCAGTGCCACTCTCGACAGGGGGTCCTACAATGAGCAGTTCTTC. Its translation: CSATLDRGSYNEQFF.

The sample holds one count of this clonotype. Given a much more abundant clone one base away, this may be a read error. The chain carries TRBV2 and TRBJ2-1; perhaps TRBD2 as D (5 bases). Matching the DNA end better, TRBJ2-7 makes the J call doubtful. Germline V gives CDR1 SNHLY, CDR2 FYNNEI. CDR3 length: 14 amino acids. The CDR3 is CASRTLVGYNEQYF. The CDR3 DNA sequence: TGTGCCAGCAGGACACTAGTGGGATACAATGAGCAGTACTTC.

This clonotype was counted ten times or more. The gene calls are TRBV10-2 and TRBJ2-7, with TRBD2 matching 8 bases. The CDR3 has 17 amino acids. Trimming cost V 6 bases and J 0 bases; bases outside gene matches: 13. From germline, CDR1 is WSHSY and CDR2 SAAADI. The CDR3 sequence: CASRMGSGAEYSYEQYF. Written as DNA, the CDR3 is TGCGCCAGCAGGATGGGTAGCGGGGCCGAGTACTCCTACGAGCAGTACTTC.

This clonotype showed up just a few times. The V call is TRBV28, the J call TRBJ2-7, with 10 bases lining up with TRBD1. This CDR3 region has 15 residues. V lost 4 bases, J lost 3 bases, and 6 bases stayed unmatched. The germline V gene encodes CDR1 MDHEN and CDR2 SYDVKM. The chain's CDR3 is CASSSRDRGFYEQYF. The CDR3 coding sequence is TGTGCCAGCAGTTCCCGGGACAGGGGCTTCTACGAGCAGTACTTC. Using reference TRBV28 and TRBJ2-7 for the parts outside the CDR3, the full variable domain is DVKVTQSSRYLVKRTGEKVFLECVQDMDHENMFWYRQDPGLGLRLIYFSYDVKMKEKGDIPEGYSVSREKKERFSLILESASTNQTSMYLCASSSRDRGFYEQYFGPGTRLTVT.

This clonotype was counted at least ten times. J is TRBJ2-7 and V is TRBV15, with D perhaps given as TRBD1 or TRBD2 (5 bases each). There are 14 residues in the CDR3. V was shortened by 2 bases and J by 2 bases, with 10 bases between the two germline ends. The V gene's germline CDR1 is LNHNV and CDR2 YYDKDF (reference sequence). This chain's CDR3 is CATSRQGPAYEQYF. DNA for the CDR3: TGTGCCACCAGCAGACAGGGACCCGCCTACGAGCAGTACTTC. Full variable domain (outside the CDR3, taken from reference TRBV15 and TRBJ2-7): DAMVIQNPRYQVTQFGKPVTLSCSQTLNHNVMYWYQQKSSQAPKLLFHYYDKDFNNEADTPDNFQSRRPNTSFCFLDIRSPGLGDTAMYLCATSRQGPAYEQYFGPGTRLTVT.

This clonotype was seen at least ten times. The V call is TRBV20-1, the J call TRBJ1-1; D gene unclear. The CDR3 contains 13 residues. V lost 5 bases and J lost 5, with 15 bases in between. Germline values: CDR1 DFQATT, CDR2 SNEGSKA (reference sequence). CDR3 sequence reads: CSAPRPPGTEAFF. The CDR3 bases are TGCAGTGCTCCCCGCCCGCCGGGGACTGAAGCTTTCTTT.

The rearrangement uses TRBV28 and TRBJ2-6, with D perhaps TRBD2 (5 bases). The CDR3 is 17 amino acids. The V end was cut by 3 bases, the J end by 2 bases, with 14 bases between. From germline, CDR1 is MDHEN and CDR2 SYDVKM. The CDR3 sequence is CASSLRVDLPGANVLTF. CDR3 coding DNA: TGTGCCAGCAGTTTGCGGGTCGACCTGCCTGGGGCCAACGTCCTGACTTTC.

This clonotype was seen only a few times. This chain links TRBV15 with TRBJ2-7, with 7 bases that match TRBD2. From germline, CDR1 is LNHNV and CDR2 YYDKDF (reference sequence). The V and J ends lost 2 bases and 4 bases, in that order; junction bases with no gene match: 11. The CDR3 has 16 residues. The DNA for the CDR3 is TGTGCCACCAGCAGACCTCGGGGGGAGAGGGGTTACGAGCAGTACTTC. Encoded protein: CATSRPRGERGYEQYF.

This clonotype was seen ten or more times. V and J are TRBV5-1 and TRBJ2-1; 12 nucleotides agree with TRBD2. Trimming took 0 bases from V and 6 from J; bases not matched to a gene: 4. Germline V CDR1 and CDR2: SGHRS, YFSETQ. The CDR3 consists of 16 residues. CDR3 in DNA: TGCGCCAGCAGCTTGGTGACTAGCGGGAGTCTCAATGAGCAGTTCTTC. Its translation: CASSLVTSGSLNEQFF.

Concerning this clonotype: This could be a read error, since a much larger clone is one nucleotide away. The V call is TRBV12-3 or TRBV12-4, the J call TRBJ2-1, with no clear D. The CDR3 is 13 amino acids. Trimming shortened V by 7 bases and J by 6 bases, and 13 bases separated the two germline ends. This chain's CDR3 is CASIPPALNEQFF. The CDR3 nucleotides are TGTGCCAGCATCCCTCCGGCTCTCAATGAGCAGTTCTTC.

Ten or more counts support this clonotype. CDR3 sequence: CASRDTSGRGSYNEQFF. The CDR3 DNA reads as TGTGCCAGCAGAGATACTAGCGGGAGGGGCTCCTACAATGAGCAGTTCTTC. This chain connects TRBV6-1 to TRBJ2-1, with 13 bases that match TRBD2. Germline V gene data show CDR1 as MNHNS and CDR2 as SASEGT. The trim removed 6 bases at V and 0 bases at J, leaving 5 bases unmatched. CDR3 length: 17 amino acids.

As for this clonotype: At one of its ends the junction is not consistent with the germline gene, which may arise from a read error. V is TRBV5-1 and J is TRBJ2-7; TRBD1 matches at 8 bases. The CDR3 runs 15 residues. Germline loops: CDR1 SGHRS, CDR2 YFSETQ. As DNA, the CDR3 is TGCGCCAGCAGCTTAGGTTCAGGGGGCGACTACGACCAGTACTTC. This gives the protein CASSLGSGGDYDQYF.

There are many counts of this clonotype. V usage is TRBV28 and J usage is TRBJ2-7; 10 positions match TRBD1. Germline CDR1 reads MDHEN; CDR2 reads SYDVKM. This CDR3 region has 12 residues. Trimming cost V 9 bases and J 6 bases; bases outside gene matches: 5. CDR3 coding DNA: TGTGCCAGTACAGACAGGGGGCTCGAGCAGTACTTC. Its protein product is CASTDRGLEQYF.

This clonotype was observed a single time. This rearrangement joins TRBV20-1 to TRBJ1-5; TRBD1 matches at 7 bases. This CDR3 is built from 17 residues. Germline CDR1 DFQATT, CDR2 SNEGSKA (reference sequence). V was clipped by 2 bases and J by 7 bases; unmatched bases: 17. CDR3 loop: CSARHPDRASSRQPQHF. The CDR3 DNA sequence: TGCAGTGCTAGACATCCTGACAGGGCCTCATCGCGGCAGCCCCAGCATTTT.

This clonotype was counted at least ten times. The chain recombines TRBV12-3 or TRBV12-4 with TRBJ2-1; no reliable D call. The length of the CDR3 is 12 residues. V shed 6 bases and J shed 8 bases, with 11 bases lying between them. DNA for the CDR3: TGTGCCAGCAGGTCAGGTGGAGATGAGCAGTTCTTC. Its translation: CASRSGGDEQFF.

This clonotype was seen at least ten times. The rearrangement joins TRBV12-3 or TRBV12-4 to TRBJ2-7; the D gene is possibly TRBD2 (5 bases). The CDR3 loop spans 14 amino acids. Trimming pared 7 bases from V and 5 bases from J, leaving 18 bases between. CDR3 DNA sequence: TGTGCCAGCACTCGGGGTTTATCCGGCCACGAGCAGTACTTC. This sequence encodes CASTRGLSGHEQYF.

This clonotype was seen at least ten times. V is TRBV10-2 and J is TRBJ1-1; D is unresolved. The germline CDR1 and CDR2 sequences are WSHSY and SAAADI. V was trimmed by 6 bases and J by 4 bases, leaving 9 bases between them. The CDR3 length is 12 residues. This CDR3 is CASSVEGTEAFF. CDR3 nucleotides: TGCGCCAGCAGCGTCGAGGGCACTGAAGCTTTCTTT.

Many counts were recorded for this clonotype. The chain carries TRBV5-5 and TRBJ2-3; a weak D match, TRBD2 (5 bases). CDR1 and CDR2 from the germline V gene are SGHKS and YYEKEE (reference sequence). The CDR3 contains 15 residues. The ends were cut back, 7 bases at V and 4 bases at J, with 19 bases in the middle. This CDR3 is CASRPSGRGSDTQYF. In DNA, the CDR3 is TGTGCCAGCCGGCCGAGTGGGAGAGGGTCAGATACGCAGTATTTT.

Points on this clonotype: It may be a read error: a sequence one base away is much more abundant. V usage is TRBV27 and J usage is TRBJ2-7, with 13 bases identical to TRBD2. Unmatched junction bases numbered 8, after V lost 2 bases and J lost 7 bases. CDR1 and CDR2 from the germline V gene are MNHEY and SMNVEV (reference sequence). The CDR3 extends over 16 amino acids. Here the CDR3 reads CASSLLRTSGSREQYF. CDR3 coding DNA: TGTGCCAGCAGTTTACTAAGGACTAGCGGGAGTCGTGAGCAGTACTTC.

This clonotype showed up many times. The chain uses TRBV9 and TRBJ2-1; 10 bases fit TRBD2. The CDR3 is 16 residues long. Germline-derived CDR1 and CDR2 are SGDLS and YYNGEE. Trimming at V came to 0 bases and at J to 7 bases, leaving 7 bases not matched to a gene. CDR3 amino acids: CASSVGSGRNGNEQFF. CDR3 bases: TGTGCCAGCAGCGTAGGTAGCGGGAGGAACGGGAATGAGCAGTTCTTC.

This clonotype was seen ten or more times. The rearrangement joins TRBV7-2 to TRBJ2-3; possibly TRBD1 or TRBD2 for D (5 bases each). The CDR3 contains 15 residues. V lost 5 bases, J lost 2 bases, and 14 bases lay in between. Germline CDR1 SGHTA, CDR2 FQGNSA. The DNA for the CDR3 is TGTGCCAGCAGCCGGGGACCCAGAAACACAGATACGCAGTATTTT. Protein product: CASSRGPRNTDTQYF.